Each of the 9 T cell receptor beta chains below was sequenced from the same sample in a study of T cells in Graves' hyperthyroidism and ophthalmopathy. The TCR beta CDR3 regions underwent amplification using RNA transcripts as the source. TCR CDR3 underwent first-round RT-PCR with the HTBI primer set. TCRdb re-analysed the multiplex PCR reads in MiXCR, keeping a single row per CDR3 protein. The table includes hundreds of thousands of distinct CDR3 sequences, about a sixth detected once. The source material was blood. Receptors originate from a woman aged 35 to 49 with Graves' ophthalmopathy.

This clonotype was picked up many times. The chain combines TRBV11-1 with TRBJ2-1; 11 bases map to TRBD1. The CDR3 sequence is 19 residues long. The V segment lost 1 base and the J segment 1 base; nucleotides outside the gene matches: 9. Germline V CDR1 and CDR2: SGHAT, FQDESV (reference sequence). CDR3 in DNA: TGTGCCAGCAGCTTAGGAGGAGTTGGACAGGGGGCGTCCTACAATGAGCAGTTCTTC. The encoded protein is CASSLGGVGQGASYNEQFF. The full variable domain, rest sourced from reference TRBV11-1 and TRBJ2-1, is EAEVAQSPRYKITEKSQAVAFWCDPISGHATLYWYRQILGQGPELLVQFQDESVVDDSQLPKDRFSAERLKGVDSTLKIQPAELGDSAMYLCASSLGGVGQGASYNEQFFGPGTRLTVL.

CDR3 loop: CASSFGDGNSPLHF. The CDR3 DNA reads as TGCGCCAGCAGCTTCGGTGACGGAAATTCACCCCTCCACTTT. V is TRBV5-1 and J is TRBJ1-6; D remains unclear. This CDR3 is 14 amino acids long. The germline V gene encodes CDR1 SGHRS and CDR2 YFSETQ. V lost 2 bases, J lost 7 bases, and 10 bases lay in between.

The V and J genes are TRBV28 and TRBJ2-5, with 8 bases aligning to TRBD2. V gave up 6 bases and J gave up 7 bases; unmatched junction bases: 16. CDR3 length: 16 amino acids. Germline V gives CDR1 MDHEN, CDR2 SYDVKM. CDR3 sequence: CASSRGTRGSLGTQYF. The DNA of the CDR3 is TGTGCCAGCAGCCGCGGGACTAGAGGGTCCTTGGGGACCCAGTACTTC.

The sample holds many counts of this clonotype. CDR3 sequence (DNA): TGTGCCAGCAGCTTCAATCGGGACCCCCCCTACGAGCAGTACTTC. Translating gives CASSFNRDPPYEQYF. The chain recombines TRBV11-2 with TRBJ2-7, with D perhaps given as TRBD1 or TRBD2 (5 bases each). This CDR3 spans 15 amino acids. The germline V and J ends were trimmed by 3 bases and 2 bases, with 14 bases remaining between them. Germline lookup yields CDR1 SGHAT and CDR2 FQNNGV.

The rearrangement joins TRBV7-6 to TRBJ2-1, with a possible D match to TRBD1 (5 bases). In germline, CDR1 is SGHVS, CDR2 FNYEAQ. The CDR3 has 14 residues. V was pared by 5 bases and J by 6 bases, with 14 bases between. CDR3 sequence: CASSHPYRTNEQFF. The CDR3 nucleotides are TGTGCCAGCAGCCACCCATACAGGACCAATGAGCAGTTCTTC.

CDR3 nucleotides: TGCAGTGCTAGAGACCCGGGACAACCCTATGGCTACACCTTC. Encoded protein: CSARDPGQPYGYTF. This rearrangement joins TRBV20-1 to TRBJ1-2, with D possibly being TRBD1 (6 bases). Germline CDR1 is DFQATT and CDR2 is SNEGSKA (reference sequence). V was pared by 0 bases and J by 4 bases, with 12 bases between. CDR3 size: 14 residues.

The rearrangement links TRBV15 to TRBJ2-5; 13 positions match TRBD2. CDR3 length equals 18 residues. Germline CDR1 and CDR2: LNHNV and YYDKDF (reference sequence). Trimming removed 0 bases from V and 7 bases from J; junction bases left unmatched: 11. Here the CDR3 DNA reads TGTGCCACCAGCAGAGATAATACCGGGACTAGCGGGAAAGGGACCCAGTACTTC. Translating it yields CATSRDNTGTSGKGTQYF.

The chain links TRBV7-2 to TRBJ2-3, with 7 bases lining up with TRBD2. J lost 2 bases, V lost 1 base, and 6 bases had no gene match. This CDR3 has 16 residues. Germline V gene sequence: CDR1 SGHTA, CDR2 FQGNSA. CDR3: CASSLVASGLTDTQYF. DNA of the CDR3: TGTGCCAGCAGCTTAGTAGCTAGCGGACTCACAGATACGCAGTATTTT.

This clonotype has only a few counts. This chain joins TRBV28 and TRBJ2-1; D gene unclear. Germline assignment: CDR1 MDHEN and CDR2 SYDVKM. V lost 6 bases, J lost 7 bases, and 7 bases lay in between. The length of the CDR3 is 11 residues. The CDR3, as DNA: TGTGCCAGCAGGGTTTTTAATGAGCAGTTCTTC. As protein: CASRVFNEQFF.